This T cell receptor (beta chain) was documented in a study of blood T cells in healthy people across ages. PCR was performed a second time for 7 to 11 cycles using a sample-barcoded 5' primer and a J-beta primer mix. From each sample, at least 3 million paired-end reads containing CDR3 were obtained. From the 5' RACE reads, TCRdb called clonotypes with MiXCR, one entry per CDR3 protein. The data show about 930,000 distinct CDR3 sequences, about 29% seen once. This clonotype has just a few counts. Its antigen is undetermined. Whole-study findings and limits: Diversity figures derived from one million T cells were judged to underestimate the true value.

The V gene's germline CDR1 is SGHAT and CDR2 FQNNGV. This CDR3 comprises 16 residues. V was cut by 5 bases and J by 5 bases, with 18 bases left in between. These data were likewise used in another study, on T cells of mothers and their children. This second study says: Slightly, though not significantly, more overlap was seen in related than in unrelated mother-child pairs.

The sample was blood. This TCR derives from a woman aged 40-49 years in good health. The rearrangement joins TRBV11-2 to TRBJ2-2; D is possibly TRBD2 (7 bases). CDR3 residues: CASSNPYREGTGELFF. The CDR3 DNA reads TGTGCCAGCAGCAACCCATACAGGGAGGGGACCGGGGAGCTGTTTTTT.